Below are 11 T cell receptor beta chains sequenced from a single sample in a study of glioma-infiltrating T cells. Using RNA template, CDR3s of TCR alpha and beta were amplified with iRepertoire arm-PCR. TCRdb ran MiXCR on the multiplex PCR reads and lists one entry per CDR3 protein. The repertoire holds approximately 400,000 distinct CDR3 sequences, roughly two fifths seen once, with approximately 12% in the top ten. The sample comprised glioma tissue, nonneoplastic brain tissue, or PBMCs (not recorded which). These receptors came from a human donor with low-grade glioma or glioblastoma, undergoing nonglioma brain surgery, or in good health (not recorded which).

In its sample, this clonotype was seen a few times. The CDR3 spells CSARSSRGLGTNEKLFF. The CDR3 nucleotides are TGCAGTGCTAGATCCAGCCGAGGGTTAGGGACTAATGAAAAACTGTTTTTT. The genes are TRBV20-1 and TRBJ1-4, with D unresolved. V was pared by 2 bases and J by 2 bases, with 18 bases between. CDR3 length: 17 residues. Germline V gene lookup returns CDR1 DFQATT and CDR2 SNEGSKA (reference sequence).

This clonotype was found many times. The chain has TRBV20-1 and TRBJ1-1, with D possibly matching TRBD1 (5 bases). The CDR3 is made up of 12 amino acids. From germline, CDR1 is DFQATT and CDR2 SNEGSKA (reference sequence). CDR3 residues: CGGLTGNTEAFF. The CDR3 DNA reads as TGCGGAGGTTTAACAGGGAACACTGAAGCTTTCTTT.

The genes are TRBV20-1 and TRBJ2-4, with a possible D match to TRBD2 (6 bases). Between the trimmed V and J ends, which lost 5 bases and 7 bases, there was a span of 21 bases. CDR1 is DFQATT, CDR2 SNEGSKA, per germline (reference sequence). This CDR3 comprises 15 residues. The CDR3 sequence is CSAGSGGTALNIQYF. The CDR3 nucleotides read TGCAGTGCTGGGTCTGGAGGGACCGCCTTGAACATTCAGTACTTC.

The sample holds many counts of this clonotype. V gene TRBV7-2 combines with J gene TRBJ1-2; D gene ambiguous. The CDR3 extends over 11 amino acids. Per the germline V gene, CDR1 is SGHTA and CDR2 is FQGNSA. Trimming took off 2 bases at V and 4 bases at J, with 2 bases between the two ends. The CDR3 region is CASSLSYGYTF. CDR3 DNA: TGTGCCAGCAGCTTAAGCTATGGCTACACCTTC.

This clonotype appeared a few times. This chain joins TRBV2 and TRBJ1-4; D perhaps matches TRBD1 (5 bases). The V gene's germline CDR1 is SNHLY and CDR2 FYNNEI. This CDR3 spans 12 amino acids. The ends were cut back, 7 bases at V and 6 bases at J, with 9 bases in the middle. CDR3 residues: CASTGRDEKLFF. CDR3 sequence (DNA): TGTGCCAGCACGGGCAGGGATGAAAAACTGTTTTTT.

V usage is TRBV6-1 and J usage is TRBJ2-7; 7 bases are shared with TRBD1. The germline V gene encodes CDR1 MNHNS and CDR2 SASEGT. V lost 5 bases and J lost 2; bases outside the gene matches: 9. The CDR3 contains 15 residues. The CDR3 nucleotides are TGTGCCAGCAGTAAACCCTCCCAGGGGGCCTACGAGCAGTACTTC. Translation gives CASSKPSQGAYEQYF.

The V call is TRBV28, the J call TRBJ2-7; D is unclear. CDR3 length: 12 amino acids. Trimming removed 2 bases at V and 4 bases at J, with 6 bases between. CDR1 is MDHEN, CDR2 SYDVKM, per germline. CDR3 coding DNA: TGTGCCAGCAGTTTAGAGGCTTACGAGCAGTACTTC. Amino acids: CASSLEAYEQYF.

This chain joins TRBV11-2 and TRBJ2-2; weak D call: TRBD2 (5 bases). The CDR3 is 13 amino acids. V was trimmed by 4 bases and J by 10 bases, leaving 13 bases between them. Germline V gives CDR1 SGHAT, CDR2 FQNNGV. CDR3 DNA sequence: TGTGCCAGCAGCTCCGTGACCGGGAAGGAGCTGTTTTTT. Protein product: CASSSVTGKELFF.

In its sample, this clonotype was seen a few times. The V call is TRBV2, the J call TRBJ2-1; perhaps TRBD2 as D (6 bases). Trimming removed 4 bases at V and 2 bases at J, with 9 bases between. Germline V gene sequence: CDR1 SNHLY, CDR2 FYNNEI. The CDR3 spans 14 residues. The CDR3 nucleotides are TGTGCCAGCAGTGTGAGGACTACCTACAATGAGCAGTTCTTC. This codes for CASSVRTTYNEQFF.

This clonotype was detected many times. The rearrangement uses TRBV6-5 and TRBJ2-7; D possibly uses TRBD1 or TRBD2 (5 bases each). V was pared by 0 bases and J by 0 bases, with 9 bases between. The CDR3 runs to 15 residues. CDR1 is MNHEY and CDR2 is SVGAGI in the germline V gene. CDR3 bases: TGTGCCAGCAGTTACTCGGCAGGGAGCTCCTACGAGCAGTACTTC. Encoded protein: CASSYSAGSSYEQYF.

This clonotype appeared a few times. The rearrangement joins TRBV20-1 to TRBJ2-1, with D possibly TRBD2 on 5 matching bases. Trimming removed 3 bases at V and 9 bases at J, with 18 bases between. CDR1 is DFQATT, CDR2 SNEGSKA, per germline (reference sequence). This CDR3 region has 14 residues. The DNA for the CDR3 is TGCAGTGCTAGCCCTAGCCAAGGGAAGGTTGAGCAGTTCTTC. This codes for CSASPSQGKVEQFF.